Listed here are 10 T cell receptor beta chains from one sample, sequenced in a study of T cell changes during pregnancy in multiple sclerosis. Using immunoSEQ multiplex PCR, the repertoire was profiled, and TCRdb retains in-frame clones only, with some absent. Of tens of thousands of clones in the sample, roughly nine tenths were seen once. The input for sequencing was peripheral blood, taken in the third trimester of pregnancy. Receptor source: a female donor in good health, enrolled as a control in a pregnancy study.

The chain recombines TRBV5-1 with TRBJ2-4; TRBD1 might be the D (6 bases). Germline CDR1 is SGHRS and CDR2 is YFSETQ. V was trimmed by 4 bases and J by 0 bases, leaving 14 bases between them. The CDR3 is 16 residues long. The CDR3 loop reads CASSPGESLAKNIQYF. CDR3 DNA sequence: TGCGCCAGCAGCCCAGGGGAGAGTTTAGCCAAAAACATTCAGTACTTC. The variable domain in full, with the rest retrieved from reference TRBV5-1 and TRBJ2-4, is KAGVTQTPRYLIKTRGQQVTLSCSPISGHRSVSWYQQTPGQGLQFLFEYFSETQRNKGNFPGRFSGRQFSNSRSEMNVSTLELGDSALYLCASSPGESLAKNIQYFGAGTRLSVL.

V and J are TRBV30 and TRBJ2-5; 9 nucleotides line up with TRBD2. Germline trimming cut 2 bases from V and 7 bases from J; bases unmatched to any gene: 14. The CDR3 sequence is 16 residues long. Germline assignment: CDR1 GTSNPN and CDR2 SVGIG (reference sequence). The CDR3 loop is CAWSPSLAGAGGTQYF. The CDR3 DNA reads TGTGCCTGGAGTCCATCACTAGCGGGCGCCGGGGGGACCCAGTACTTC.

V and J are TRBV9 and TRBJ2-1; possibly TRBD1 for D (6 bases). The germline gives CDR1 SGDLS, CDR2 YYNGEE. The CDR3 totals 14 residues. Between the trimmed V and J ends, which lost 3 bases and 4 bases, there was a span of 11 bases. As DNA, the CDR3 is TGTGCCAGCAGCGGCCGGGACACTTACAATGAGCAGTTCTTC. Protein: CASSGRDTYNEQFF.

The rearrangement links TRBV10-3 to TRBJ1-5; D not certain. There are 14 residues in the CDR3. Between the trimmed V and J ends, which lost 6 bases and 3 bases, there was a span of 12 bases. CDR1 is ENHRY, CDR2 SYGVKD, per germline. CDR3 sequence: CAISVDTDNQPQHF. CDR3 nucleotide sequence: TGTGCCATCAGCGTAGACACCGACAATCAGCCCCAGCATTTT.

This clone came up a few times. The rearrangement joins TRBV28 to TRBJ2-7; 12 bases are a match to TRBD2. Looked up from germline, CDR1 is MDHEN and CDR2 is SYDVKM. V dropped 2 bases and J dropped 3; count of bases not matched to a gene: 23. There are 22 residues in the CDR3. The CDR3 nucleotides read TGTGCCAGCAGTTTACCGCGACTAGCGGGAGACATACCACGACTCCGATTCTACGAGCAGTACTTC. It codes for CASSLPRLAGDIPRLRFYEQYF.

To note about this clone: Other DNA sequences in this specimen translate into the identical CDR3. The rearrangement uses TRBV5-1 and TRBJ2-3, with D perhaps TRBD2 (5 bases). The CDR3 loop spans 15 amino acids. In germline, CDR1 is SGHRS, CDR2 YFSETQ. V was pared by 0 bases and J by 0 bases, with 8 bases between. This CDR3 reads CASSLEAGSTDTQYF. The CDR3 DNA reads as TGCGCCAGCAGCTTGGAGGCGGGTAGCACAGATACGCAGTATTTT.

The chain combines TRBV7-9 with TRBJ2-1, with a tentative D call TRBD2 (6 bases). V shed 5 bases and J shed 0 bases, with 14 bases lying between them. The CDR3 has 16 residues. CDR1 is SEHNR, CDR2 FQNEAQ, per germline (reference sequence). The CDR3 sequence: CASSGPGTGSYNEQFF. CDR3 bases: TGTGCCAGCAGCGGTCCCGGGACTGGCTCCTACAATGAGCAGTTCTTC.

CDR3 sequence (DNA): TGCGCCAGCAGCCAAGATCCCGGGGGGGACAAAGACCTCCACTTT. Its translation: CASSQDPGGDKDLHF. The gene calls are TRBV4-3 and TRBJ1-6, with D perhaps matching TRBD1 (6 bases). V lost 0 bases and J lost 15, with 18 bases in between. The CDR3 extends over 15 amino acids. Germline values: CDR1 LGHNA, CDR2 YSLEER.

The rearrangement uses TRBV7-8 and TRBJ2-3, with 9 bases aligning to TRBD2. V was clipped by 1 base and J by 3 bases; unmatched bases: 5. The CDR3 has 16 residues. The germline V gene has CDR1 SGHVS and CDR2 FQNEAQ. CDR3 loop: CASSLVGGGATDTQYF. The CDR3 DNA sequence: TGTGCCAGCAGCTTAGTTGGCGGGGGGGCAACAGATACGCAGTATTTT.

The chain is built from TRBV10-1 and TRBJ2-1; 7 bases line up with TRBD2. V was clipped by 0 bases and J by 6 bases; unmatched bases: 20. The germline gives CDR1 WNHNN, CDR2 SYGVQD (reference sequence). The CDR3 covers 20 residues. The CDR3: CASSESTVKGAPSGFNEQFF. The CDR3 nucleotides read TGCGCCAGCAGTGAGTCTACCGTGAAGGGAGCTCCTAGCGGTTTCAATGAGCAGTTCTTC.